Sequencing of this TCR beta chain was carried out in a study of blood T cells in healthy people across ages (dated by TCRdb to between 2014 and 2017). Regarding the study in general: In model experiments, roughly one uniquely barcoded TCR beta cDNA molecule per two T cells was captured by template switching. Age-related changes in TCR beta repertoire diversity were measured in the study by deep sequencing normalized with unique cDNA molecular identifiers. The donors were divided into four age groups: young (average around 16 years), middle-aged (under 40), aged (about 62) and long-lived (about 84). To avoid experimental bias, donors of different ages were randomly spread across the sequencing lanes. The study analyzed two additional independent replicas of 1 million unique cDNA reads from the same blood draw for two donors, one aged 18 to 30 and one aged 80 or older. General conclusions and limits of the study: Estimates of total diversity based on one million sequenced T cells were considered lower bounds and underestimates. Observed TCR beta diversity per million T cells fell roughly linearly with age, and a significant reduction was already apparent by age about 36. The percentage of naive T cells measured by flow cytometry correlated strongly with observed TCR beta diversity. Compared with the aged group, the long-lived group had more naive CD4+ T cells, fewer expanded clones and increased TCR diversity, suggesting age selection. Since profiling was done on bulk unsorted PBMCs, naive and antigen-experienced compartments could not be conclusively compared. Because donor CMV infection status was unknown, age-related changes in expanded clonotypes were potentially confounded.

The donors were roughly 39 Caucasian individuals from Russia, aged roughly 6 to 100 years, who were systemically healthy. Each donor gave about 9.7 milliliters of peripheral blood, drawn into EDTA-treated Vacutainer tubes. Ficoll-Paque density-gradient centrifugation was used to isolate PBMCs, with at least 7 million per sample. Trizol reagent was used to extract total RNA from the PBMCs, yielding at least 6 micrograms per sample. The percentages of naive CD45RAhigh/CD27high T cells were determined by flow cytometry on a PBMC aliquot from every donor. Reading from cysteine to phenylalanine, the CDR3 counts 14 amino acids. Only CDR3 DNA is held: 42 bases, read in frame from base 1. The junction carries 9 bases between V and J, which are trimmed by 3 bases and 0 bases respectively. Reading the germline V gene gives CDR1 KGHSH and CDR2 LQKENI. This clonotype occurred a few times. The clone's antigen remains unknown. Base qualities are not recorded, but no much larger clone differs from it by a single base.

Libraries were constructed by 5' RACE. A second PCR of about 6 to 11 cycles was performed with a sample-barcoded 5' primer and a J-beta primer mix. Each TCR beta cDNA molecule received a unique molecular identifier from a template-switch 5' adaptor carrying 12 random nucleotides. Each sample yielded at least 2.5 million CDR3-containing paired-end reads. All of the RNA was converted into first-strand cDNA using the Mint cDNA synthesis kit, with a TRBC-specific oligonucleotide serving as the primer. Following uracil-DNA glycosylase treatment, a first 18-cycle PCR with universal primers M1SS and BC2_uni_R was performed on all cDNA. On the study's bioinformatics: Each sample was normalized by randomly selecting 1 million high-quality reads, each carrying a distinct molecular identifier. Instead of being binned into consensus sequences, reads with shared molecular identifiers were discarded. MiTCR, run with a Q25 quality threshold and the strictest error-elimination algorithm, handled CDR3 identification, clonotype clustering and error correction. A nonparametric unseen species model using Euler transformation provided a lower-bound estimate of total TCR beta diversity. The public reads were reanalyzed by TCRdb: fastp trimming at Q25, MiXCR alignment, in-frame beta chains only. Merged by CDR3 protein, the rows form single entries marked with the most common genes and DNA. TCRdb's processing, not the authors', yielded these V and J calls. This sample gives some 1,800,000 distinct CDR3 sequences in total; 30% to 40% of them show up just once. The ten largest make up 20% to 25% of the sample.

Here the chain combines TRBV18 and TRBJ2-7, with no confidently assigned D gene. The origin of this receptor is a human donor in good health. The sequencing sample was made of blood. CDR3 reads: CASSPAGLSYEQYF. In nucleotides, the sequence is TGTGCCAGCTCACCTGCCGGGCTCTCCTACGAGCAGTACTTC.